Listed below are T cell receptor beta chains from one sample, sequenced in a study of blood T cell repertoires in COVID-19. Clones were read by immunoSEQ multiplex PCR, and TCRdb kept only the in-frame ones, dropping some. The sample includes approximately 500,000 clones, approximately 83% of them seen just once. Source material: peripheral blood. The origin of the receptors is a human donor in a cohort sampled during active COVID-19. The conserved cysteine and the conserved F or W are not part of the CDR3 here.

v_call cdr3_aa
TRBV6-5 ASSSGTANSPLH
TRBV19 ASSGLRGTDTQY
TRBV7-2 ASSSEPGQGYNEQF
TRBV2 ASKLDRKNIQY
TRBV7-3 ASSLLSGSSTDTQY
TRBV10-1 ASRQYKNTEAF
TRBV28 ASSSTLGTPAYEQY
TRBV6-5 ASRKPGNTGELF
TRBV29-1 SAYGQGPINYGYT
TRBV9 ASSGSGQGEQGYGYT
TRBV4-3 ASSQGLGTGDEQY
TRBV19 ASSITDGEDGYT
TRBV11-3 ASSTGEASNQPQH
TRBV10-1 ASSESRLRGNEQF
TRBV7-9 ASSLGTSGEGETQY
TRBV18 ASSPGQGPGGYT
TRBV9 ASSRSGGGTEAF
TRBV6-6 ASSPSVNTEAF
TRBV21-1 ASSGQREDEQY
TRBV12-5 ASGLASSGTGSAGANVLT
TRBV10-3 ATSMSGVDPDTQY
TRBV12-3/TRBV12-4 ASQGHTEAF
TRBV28 ASSFNPATGGQGYGYT
TRBV30 AWSTPQGRWYGYT
TRBV12-5 ASGFLTTGNTEAF
TRBV6-2/TRBV6-3 ASSYKRTGSSNYGYT
TRBV30 AWRDRGTDTQY
TRBV4-3 ASSQDPAGTGVPYEQY
TRBV30 AWMGDTEAF
TRBV25-1 ASSEVDRPGAQH
TRBV19 ASSIDPRSNTEAF
TRBV29-1 SVDTPGEQY
TRBV19 ASGLAGGEQF
TRBV19 ASSIKRGAHSYNEQF
TRBV21-1 ASAEGGGGDQPQH
TRBV24-1 ATSTPLNTEAF
TRBV7-2 ASSLGRGRVYGYT
TRBV19 ASSIVPPGQKLPPLH
TRBV9 ASTKGASGSFYNEQF
TRBV6-6 ASSYSRGTGGEELF
TRBV2 ASRQGLAGGPEQF
TRBV5-6 ASSLDRAEGYT
TRBV11-2 ASSPRTGGDSPLH
TRBV10-2 ATGLDRSNSPLH
TRBV19 ASSNVPGLAGLYNEQF
TRBV6-9 ASSYFRLAATYEQY